Listed below are T cell receptor beta chains from one sample, sequenced in a study of pediatric ulcerative colitis. Sequencing used immunoSEQ multiplex PCR; TCRdb keeps in-frame clones, though not all of them. Seen here are around 68,000 clones, about 80% observed once, and the top ten hold roughly 5.2%. Sequencing was performed on blood. These receptors all stem from a boy aged 10-17 years with moderate ulcerative colitis. Both conserved end residues are trimmed from each CDR3.

>TRBV7-2|TRBJ1-5
ASSLEAQAQH
>TRBV5-1|TRBJ2-2
ASRATSGNTGELF
>TRBV2|TRBJ2-7
ASSEWGDSSYEQY
>TRBV10-2|TRBJ2-5
ASSKDRGRRTQY
>TRBV30|TRBJ1-3
AWIYSGNTIY
>TRBV30|TRBJ2-7
AWGAGWESSYEQY
>TRBV5-1|TRBJ2-1
ASSLGRVYNEQF
>TRBV9|TRBJ2-1
ASSVDVRNEQF
>TRBV7-9|TRBJ1-1
ASSETGVCF
>TRBV19|TRBJ1-5
ASSMGGLSNQPQH
>TRBV5-6|TRBJ2-3
ASSAPGLAGITDTQY
>TRBV12-5|TRBJ2-1
ASGLGRDRGWPYNEQF
>TRBV4-1|TRBJ1-2
ASSQDPGQDNYGYT
>TRBV10-2|TRBJ2-7
ASSDSSGSFLQSYEQY
>TRBV27|TRBJ1-5
ASSRTGVRSNQPQH
>TRBV29-1|TRBJ1-2
SVEDPRESGYT
>TRBV7-6|TRBJ2-2
ASSRQGSNTGELF
>TRBV7-2|TRBJ2-2
ASSGAGGSGGELF
>TRBV7-8|TRBJ2-3
ASSPQNRGPKDTQY
>TRBV5-1|TRBJ2-7
ASSEGSGTGTYEQY
>TRBV9|TRBJ2-7
ASSVDGRPTYEQY
>TRBV6-4|TRBJ2-4
ASSDTGSAKNIQY
>TRBV7-9|TRBJ1-4
ASRGQYEKLF
>TRBV27|TRBJ2-2
ASSSWAGELF
>TRBV19|TRBJ1-1
ASSIVNTVNTEAF
>TRBV6-1|TRBJ1-2
ASSVRQDIYGYT
>TRBV5-1|TRBJ2-7
ASRTGGTDEQY
>TRBV18|TRBJ2-7
ASSPQGVNEQY
>TRBV5-6|TRBJ1-4
ASSLSVRMFEKLF
>TRBV11-2|TRBJ2-3
ASSLVGGKDTQY
>TRBV7-2|TRBJ1-2
ASRPGPIIRSGYT
>TRBV6-6|TRBJ2-7
ASSRSGGRADEQY
>TRBV11-3|TRBJ1-2
ASSTPLINYGYT
>TRBV7-6|TRBJ1-1
ASSRTGLGTEAF
>TRBV27|TRBJ2-7
ASSLSGLTIKQY
>TRBV10-3|TRBJ1-2
AISEGEYGYT
>TRBV28|TRBJ2-4
ASSLTGFKNIQY